The 29 T cell receptor beta chains listed next were all sequenced from one sample in a study of neurological immune-mediated disorders (dated by TCRdb to between 2018 and 2020). Taken with the paper, the label for time point translates to: longitudinal time-point 1 (baseline). The library was prepared using 5' RACE. Sequenced using an Illumina HiSeq 2500. TCRdb reprocessing: public reads trimmed at Q25 with fastp, clones called with MiXCR, in-frame beta chains kept. Rows are unified per CDR3 protein, each entry keeping the most common DNA and genes. This sample gives about 71,000 distinct CDR3 sequences in total; roughly 13% of them show up just once. Of the sample, approximately 4.6% is held by the ten largest clones. Sequencing input: PBMCs. These receptors originate from a female donor with HTLV-1-associated myelopathy (HAM/TSP).

This clonotype was seen many times. J is TRBJ1-4 and V is TRBV15, with D possibly matching TRBD1 (5 bases). The germline V gene has CDR1 LNHNV and CDR2 YYDKDF (reference sequence). The CDR3 is 12 residues long. V dropped 0 bases and J dropped 10 bases, with 6 bases sitting between them. DNA for the CDR3: TGTGCCACCAGCAGAGATGGGGGAAAACTGTTTTTT. It is translated as CATSRDGGKLFF. Looking up the rest from reference TRBV15 and TRBJ1-4 gives the full variable domain: DAMVIQNPRYQVTQFGKPVTLSCSQTLNHNVMYWYQQKSSQAPKLLFHYYDKDFNNEADTPDNFQSRRPNTSFCFLDIRSPGLGDTAMYLCATSRDGGKLFFGSGTQLSVL.

This clonotype was recorded at least ten times. This chain uses TRBV10-3 with TRBJ2-1; TRBD2 agrees at 12 bases. Germline-derived CDR1 and CDR2 are ENHRY and SYGVKD. J lost 3 bases, V lost 8 bases, and 2 bases had no gene match. This CDR3 comprises 14 residues. The CDR3 DNA sequence: TGTGCCATCCGGACTAGCGGGGACTACAATGAGCAGTTCTTC. Encoded protein: CAIRTSGDYNEQFF.

In its sample, this clonotype was seen many times. J is TRBJ2-1 and V is TRBV7-8; D not resolved. Germline assignment: CDR1 SGHVS and CDR2 FQNEAQ. Trimming took 1 base from V and 5 from J, leaving 3 bases between them. The CDR3 consists of 12 residues. CDR3 protein: CASSLGDNEQFF. In DNA form, the CDR3 reads TGTGCCAGCAGCTTAGGAGACAATGAGCAGTTCTTC.

This clonotype has at least ten counts. This chain links TRBV20-1 with TRBJ2-3; no reliable D call. The CDR3 runs to 12 residues. V lost 3 bases and J lost 3, with 7 bases in between. In germline, CDR1 is DFQATT, CDR2 SNEGSKA (reference sequence). The CDR3: CSASPLTDTQYF. The CDR3 DNA sequence: TGCAGTGCTAGCCCCCTGACAGATACGCAGTATTTT.

The chain has TRBV5-1 and TRBJ2-1, with 13 bases lining up with TRBD2. Per the germline V gene, CDR1 is SGHRS and CDR2 is YFSETQ. V shed 4 bases and J 8 bases; nucleotides not matched to a gene: 6. The CDR3 has 15 residues. CDR3 protein: CASSLGLAGVDEQFF. CDR3 in DNA: TGCGCCAGCAGCCTCGGACTAGCGGGGGTCGATGAGCAGTTCTTC.

Concerning this clonotype: At one end, the junction sequence differs from germline, possibly due to a read error. The chain couples TRBV6-2 or TRBV6-3 to TRBJ2-7, with TRBD2 matching over 7 bases. Per the germline V gene, CDR1 is MNHEY and CDR2 is SVGEGT. This CDR3 is 13 amino acids long. The CDR3, as DNA: TGTGCCAGCAGTCTGGGGGGGACCTACGAGCAGTGCTTC. This translates into CASSLGGTYEQCF.

This clonotype was counted ten times or more. The CDR3 protein is CAISLTGELGYTF. The CDR3 bases are TGTGCCATCAGTTTAACAGGGGAGCTTGGCTACACCTTC. This chain uses TRBV10-3 with TRBJ1-2; 7 nucleotides match TRBD1. The CDR3 spans 13 residues. From germline, CDR1 is ENHRY and CDR2 SYGVKD. V was clipped by 5 bases and J by 7 bases; unmatched bases: 7.

The chain joins TRBV18 to TRBJ2-7; no clear D gene. V was shortened by 0 bases and J by 3 bases, with 9 bases between the two germline ends. The CDR3 contains 14 residues. The germline gives CDR1 KGHSH, CDR2 LQKENI. CDR3 in DNA: TGTGCCAGCTCACCACCTTCTTTGATCTACGAGCAGTACTTC. This translates into CASSPPSLIYEQYF.

This clonotype was seen repeatedly, ten times or more. The chain couples TRBV20-1 to TRBJ2-1, with D uncertain. Germline-derived CDR1 and CDR2 are DFQATT and SNEGSKA (reference sequence). The CDR3 extends over 15 amino acids. V lost 6 bases, J lost 2 bases, and 17 bases lay in between. The CDR3 coding sequence is TGCAGTGCCCGAGGCCCAGCCGATACCTACAATGAGCAGTTCTTC. This encodes CSARGPADTYNEQFF.

The genes are TRBV20-1 and TRBJ1-6, with 7 bases matching TRBD1. With 4 bases clipped from V and 10 bases from J, the junction kept 7 bases outside the gene matches. CDR3 length: 13 residues. CDR1 and CDR2 (germline): DFQATT, SNEGSKA (reference sequence). The chain's CDR3 is CSANDRVGSPLHF. CDR3 in DNA: TGCAGTGCTAATGACAGGGTTGGATCACCCCTCCACTTT.

This clonotype was recorded at least ten times. J is TRBJ2-5 and V is TRBV20-1, with D unclear. V was pared by 0 bases and J by 10 bases, with 9 bases between. CDR1 is DFQATT, CDR2 SNEGSKA, per germline (reference sequence). The CDR3 spans 11 residues. CDR3 amino acids: CSAREGLDQYF. The DNA for the CDR3 is TGCAGTGCTAGAGAAGGGCTCGACCAGTACTTC.

Ten or more counts support this clonotype. The V and J genes are TRBV4-1 and TRBJ2-5; D ambiguous. The CDR3 has 13 residues. Germline V lookup: CDR1 MGHRA, CDR2 YSYEKL. V lost 8 bases and J 3 bases, leaving 13 bases between the germline ends. The CDR3 DNA follows: TGCGCCAGCTCCCTCCACGGCGAAGAGACCCAGTACTTC. Translated: CASSLHGEETQYF.

Concerning this clonotype: A read error may explain this, as a much larger clone is one base away. The chain links TRBV5-1 to TRBJ2-7; TRBD1 agrees at 12 bases. The CDR3 length is 14 residues. Germline V gives CDR1 SGHRS, CDR2 YFSETQ. This CDR3 reads CSSRSGTGGVEQYF. The CDR3 region has the DNA TGCTCCAGCAGGTCCGGGACAGGGGGCGTCGAGCAGTACTTC.

This clonotype was seen ten or more times. The chain recombines TRBV5-1 with TRBJ1-1, with 10 bases identical to TRBD1. The CDR3 runs 13 residues. V dropped 4 bases and J dropped 11; count of bases not matched to a gene: 8. The V gene's germline CDR1 is SGHRS and CDR2 YFSETQ. CDR3 nucleotide sequence: TGCGCCAGCAGCGGGGACAGGGGCTTTACGGCTTTCTTT. Translation gives CASSGDRGFTAFF.

This clonotype was found many times. The chain recombines TRBV5-6 with TRBJ1-5, with TRBD1 matching over 8 bases. The length of the CDR3 is 15 residues. Per germline, CDR1 SGHDT and CDR2 YYEEEE. V lost 6 bases, J lost 4 bases, and 9 bases stayed unmatched. The CDR3 nucleotides read TGTGCCAGCACCACCAGAGACAGGGGTAATCAGCCCCAGCATTTT. This sequence encodes CASTTRDRGNQPQHF.

This rearrangement joins TRBV5-6 to TRBJ1-4; 8 bases map to TRBD1. This CDR3 has 14 residues. V shed 4 bases, J shed 5 bases, and the junction held 4 bases outside the gene matches. Germline CDR1 SGHDT, CDR2 YYEEEE. In DNA, the CDR3 is TGTGCCAGCAGCCCGGACAGGGTCAATGAAAAACTGTTTTTT. Its translation is CASSPDRVNEKLFF.

Concerning this clonotype: With a much larger clone just one base away, this may be a read error. This chain links TRBV9 with TRBJ2-2; 11 bases fit TRBD2. CDR3 length: 18 residues. Per the germline V gene, CDR1 is SGDLS and CDR2 is YYNGEE. The CDR3 here is CASSIALSGGAGHGEQFF. DNA of the CDR3: TGTGCCAGCAGCATCGCCCTTAGCGGGGGGGCGGGACACGGGGAGCAGTTTTTT.

This clonotype was detected ten times or more. The chain couples TRBV20-1 to TRBJ2-7; TRBD1 agrees at 7 bases. Germline values: CDR1 DFQATT, CDR2 SNEGSKA (reference sequence). The CDR3 has 14 residues. The V gene end was trimmed by 5 bases and the J gene end by 2 bases; junction bases not matched to a gene: 9. In DNA form, the CDR3 reads TGCAGTGCTGCCAGACAGGGTAACACCTACGAGCAGTACTTC. This translates into CSAARQGNTYEQYF.

This rearrangement joins TRBV5-5 to TRBJ2-3; D remains ambiguous. V lost 3 bases, J lost 2 bases, and 10 bases lay in between. The CDR3 sequence is 14 residues long. Germline assignment: CDR1 SGHKS and CDR2 YYEKEE (reference sequence). The CDR3 loop reads CASSYRGPTDTQYF. The CDR3 coding sequence is TGTGCCAGCAGCTATAGAGGACCCACAGATACGCAGTATTTT.

The genes are TRBV20-1 and TRBJ2-4, with TRBD1 matching 10 bases. The length of the CDR3 is 15 residues. Trimming removed 6 bases from V and 2 bases from J; junction bases left unmatched: 7. Germline lookup yields CDR1 DFQATT and CDR2 SNEGSKA (reference sequence). CDR3 protein: CSAPTGGRSKNIQYF. In DNA form, the CDR3 reads TGCAGTGCGCCGACAGGGGGCCGATCCAAAAACATTCAGTACTTC.

At least ten counts were recorded for this clonotype. This chain uses TRBV5-6 with TRBJ1-4; D remains ambiguous. The CDR3 is 13 amino acids. The V gene lost 1 base and the J gene lost 5 bases, with 6 bases spanning the gap. The germline gives CDR1 SGHDT, CDR2 YYEEEE. In nucleotides, the CDR3 is TGTGCCAGCAGCTTGAGGGCGAATGAAAAACTGTTTTTT. It translates to CASSLRANEKLFF.

Points on this clonotype: With a much larger clone just one base away, this may be a read error. The chain links TRBV7-2 to TRBJ2-2; D gene ambiguous. The germline CDR1 and CDR2 sequences are SGHTA and FQGNSA. The CDR3 length is 16 residues. Here the CDR3 reads CASSLWSTSNTEELFF. The CDR3 nucleotides are TGTGCCAGCAGCTTATGGTCTACGTCGAACACCGAGGAGCTGTTTTTT.

This clonotype was seen a few times. V gene TRBV6-5 combines with J gene TRBJ2-1; 10 nucleotides agree with TRBD2. In germline, CDR1 is MNHEY, CDR2 SVGAGI. This CDR3 is 16 amino acids long. Trimming at V came to 2 bases and at J to 6 bases, leaving 7 bases not matched to a gene. The CDR3 sequence: CASSYSGGARGNEQFF. The CDR3 coding sequence is TGTGCCAGCAGTTACAGCGGGGGGGCTCGAGGCAATGAGCAGTTCTTC.

This clonotype was recorded many times. The junction shows a germline mismatch at one end, possibly a read error. This rearrangement joins TRBV20-1 to TRBJ1-5; D is perhaps TRBD1 (6 bases). Per the germline V gene, CDR1 is DFQATT and CDR2 is SNEGSKA (reference sequence). The CDR3 runs to 14 residues. CDR3 in DNA: TGCAGTGCCAGAGACAGGCGGGGCAATCAGCCCCAGCATTTT. Translation: CSARDRRGNQPQHF.

V is TRBV6-2 or TRBV6-3 and J is TRBJ1-2; D gene uncertain. The CDR3 loop spans 12 amino acids. Germline V gives CDR1 MNHEY, CDR2 SVGEGT. Trimming shortened V by 8 bases and J by 8 bases, and 15 bases separated the two germline ends. The CDR3 region has the DNA TGTGCCAGCTCCGACCCTGCTATCGGCTACACCTTC. Translation gives CASSDPAIGYTF.

About this clonotype itself: A read error may explain this, as a much larger clone is one base away. V and J are TRBV7-8 and TRBJ2-2; 15 nucleotides agree with TRBD2. Germline assignment: CDR1 SGHVS and CDR2 FQNEAQ. The CDR3 length is 17 residues. The CDR3 sequence is CASSWTSGGANTVELFF. The CDR3 region has the DNA TGTGCCAGCAGCTGGACTAGCGGGGGGGCGAACACCGTGGAGCTGTTTTTT. Complete variable domain (other parts from reference TRBV7-8 and TRBJ2-2): GAGVSQSPRYKVAKRGQDVALRCDPISGHVSLFWYQQALGQGPEFLTYFQNEAQLDKSGLPSDRFFAERPEGSVSTLKIQRTQQEDSAVYLCASSWTSGGANTVELFFGEGSRLTVL.

This clonotype appeared a single time. The CDR3 nucleotides read TGCGCCAGCAGACGGACTGGCTCCTATAATTCACCCCTCCACTTT. Translating it yields CASRRTGSYNSPLHF. The chain joins TRBV5-1 to TRBJ1-6; no clear D gene. The CDR3 totals 15 residues. Deletions cut 5 bases from V and 0 bases from J, with 9 bases between. CDR1 and CDR2 (germline): SGHRS, YFSETQ.

This chain links TRBV18 with TRBJ1-6, with a tentative D call TRBD1 (6 bases). Germline loops: CDR1 KGHSH, CDR2 LQKENI. CDR3 length: 14 amino acids. V dropped 3 bases and J dropped 10 bases, with 13 bases sitting between them. For the CDR3, the DNA is TGTGCCAGCTCACCCCCGGCAGGGGACTCACCCCTCCACTTT. It codes for CASSPPAGDSPLHF. Supplemented by reference TRBV18 and TRBJ1-6, the full variable domain reads NAGVMQNPRHLVRRRGQEARLRCSPMKGHSHVYWYRQLPEEGLKFMVYLQKENIIDESGMPKERFSAEFPKEGPSILRIQQVVRGDSAAYFCASSPPAGDSPLHFGNGTRLTVT.

The chain employs TRBV10-2 and TRBJ1-5; the D gene is possibly TRBD1 (5 bases). From germline, CDR1 is WSHSY and CDR2 SAAADI. The CDR3 runs 15 residues. The V gene lost 0 bases and the J gene lost 7 bases, with 13 bases spanning the gap. CDR3 in DNA: TGCGCCAGCAGTGAGTCGCGCGGGGCGGGACAGCCCCAGCATTTT. Protein product: CASSESRGAGQPQHF.